The 27 T cell receptor beta chains below all came from one sample that was sequenced in a study of shared clonotypes between healthy human individuals. Naive CD8 populations comprised CD45RO-negative cells positively selected for CCR7, excluding terminally differentiated effector memory CD45RA+ cells. Sequencing was performed with immunoSEQ multiplex PCR; in TCRdb, only in-frame clones are kept and a portion is missing. This sample has about 600,000 clones, with just under 97% found just once. The sample was naive CD8+ T cells sorted from blood. The receptors come from a woman in her thirties in good health.

The table lists this clone with a count of one. V gene TRBV13 combines with J gene TRBJ1-4, with 8 bases that match TRBD1. Germline values: CDR1 PRHDT, CDR2 FYEKMQ (reference sequence). V shed 5 bases, J shed 6 bases, and the junction held 8 bases outside the gene matches. The CDR3 is 15 residues long. DNA for the CDR3: TGTGCCAGCAGCCCCGCCGGGACAGGAGATGAAAAACTGTTTTTT. Translation: CASSPAGTGDEKLFF. Full variable domain (missing parts from reference TRBV13 and TRBJ1-4): AAGVIQSPRHLIKEKRETATLKCYPIPRHDTVYWYQQGPGQDPQFLISFYEKMQSDKGSIPDRFSAQQFSDYHSELNMSSLELGDSALYFCASSPAGTGDEKLFFGSGTQLSVL.

There are a few counts of this clone. The rearrangement uses TRBV19 and TRBJ2-1; D ambiguous. Trimming took off 7 bases at V and 2 bases at J, with 15 bases between the two ends. The CDR3 spans 15 residues. CDR1 LNHDA and CDR2 SQIVND come from the germline V gene (reference sequence). In DNA form, the CDR3 reads TGTGCCAGTACCCCAAACCTGGGCCCCTACAATGAGCAGTTCTTC. As protein: CASTPNLGPYNEQFF.

The chain employs TRBV5-5 and TRBJ1-5, with D possibly matching TRBD1 (6 bases). Germline V gives CDR1 SGHKS, CDR2 YYEKEE (reference sequence). The CDR3 has 15 amino acids. V gave up 1 base and J gave up 1 base, with 9 bases separating them. The CDR3 nucleotides read TGTGCCAGCAGCTTGAGGGGGGAAAGCAATCAGCCCCAGCATTTT. It is translated as CASSLRGESNQPQHF. Full variable domain (rest looked up from reference TRBV5-5 and TRBJ1-5): DAGVTQSPTHLIKTRGQQVTLRCSPISGHKSVSWYQQVLGQGPQFIFQYYEKEERGRGNFPDRFSARQFPNYSSELNVNALLLGDSALYLCASSLRGESNQPQHFGDGTRLSIL.

The sample holds a few counts of this clone. The chain couples TRBV7-9 to TRBJ2-7, with 9 bases aligning to TRBD2. Unmatched junction bases numbered 3, after V lost 3 bases and J lost 0 bases. Germline CDR1 is SEHNR and CDR2 is FQNEAQ (reference sequence). The CDR3 is 15 residues long. The CDR3 reads CASSFPSGTSYEQYF. CDR3 coding DNA: TGTGCCAGCAGCTTCCCTAGCGGGACCTCCTACGAGCAGTACTTC.

This chain uses TRBV7-9 with TRBJ1-1; 9 bases fit TRBD1. Germline trimming cut 5 bases from V and 6 bases from J; bases unmatched to any gene: 16. The V gene's germline CDR1 is SEHNR and CDR2 FQNEAQ (reference sequence). The CDR3 extends over 17 amino acids. CDR3 region: CASSPPPGQGLISEAFF. CDR3 coding DNA: TGTGCCAGCAGCCCACCCCCGGGACAGGGTTTGATATCTGAAGCTTTCTTT.

The rearrangement uses TRBV28 and TRBJ2-7, with TRBD2 matching 10 bases. CDR3 size: 16 residues. V shed 5 bases and J 2 bases; nucleotides not matched to a gene: 9. Germline CDR1 MDHEN, CDR2 SYDVKM. The CDR3 spells CASSPLGTSGAYEQYF. As DNA, the CDR3 is TGTGCCAGCAGTCCCCTCGGAACTAGCGGGGCCTACGAGCAGTACTTC.

Written as DNA, the CDR3 is TGTGCCAGCACCCCAGTGTTGGGGGGTCAGCCCCAGCATTTT. Translated: CASTPVLGGQPQHF. J is TRBJ1-5 and V is TRBV6-5, with a possible D match to TRBD1 (5 bases). Germline V gives CDR1 MNHEY, CDR2 SVGAGI. This CDR3 region has 14 residues. V was clipped by 7 bases and J by 6 bases, with 16 bases between them.

J is TRBJ2-1 and V is TRBV6-1, with D maybe TRBD2 (5 bases). This CDR3 comprises 16 residues. The germline V and J ends were trimmed by 1 base and 0 bases, with 10 bases remaining between them. Germline loops: CDR1 MNHNS, CDR2 SASEGT. The CDR3 is CASSEEFGSSYNEQFF. The CDR3 DNA reads as TGTGCCAGCAGTGAAGAATTTGGGAGCTCCTACAATGAGCAGTTCTTC.

Here the CDR3 DNA reads TGTGCCAGCGGGCCTACCAGGGCGGGAAACCCCAATGAGCAGTTCTTC. Its translation is CASGPTRAGNPNEQFF. This chain uses TRBV7-6 with TRBJ2-1, with a possible D match to TRBD2 (6 bases). Germline values: CDR1 SGHVS, CDR2 FNYEAQ. V lost 8 bases and J lost 6, with 23 bases in between. The CDR3 is made up of 16 amino acids.

This clone has a single count. The chain uses TRBV28 and TRBJ2-5; D may be TRBD2 (6 bases). Trimming stripped 7 bases from V and 2 bases from J, with 20 bases between. This CDR3 comprises 16 residues. The germline CDR1 and CDR2 sequences are MDHEN and SYDVKM. The CDR3 protein is CASTQPDGSSQETQYF. The CDR3 DNA sequence: TGTGCCAGCACCCAGCCTGACGGGAGTTCGCAAGAGACCCAGTACTTC.

This chain joins TRBV15 and TRBJ2-3; 7 bases map to TRBD2. After removal of 0 bases from V and 2 bases from J, the junction contained 5 bases not matched to a gene. Germline assignment: CDR1 LNHNV and CDR2 YYDKDF (reference sequence). This CDR3 has 16 residues. The CDR3 coding sequence is TGTGCCACCAGCAGAGATCTAGCGGACCACACAGATACGCAGTATTTT. The encoded protein is CATSRDLADHTDTQYF. The full variable domain, completed using reference TRBV15 and TRBJ2-3, is DAMVIQNPRYQVTQFGKPVTLSCSQTLNHNVMYWYQQKSSQAPKLLFHYYDKDFNNEADTPDNFQSRRPNTSFCFLDIRSPGLGDTAMYLCATSRDLADHTDTQYFGPGTRLTVL.

The chain combines TRBV6-5 with TRBJ2-7, with TRBD2 identical over 7 bases. CDR1 and CDR2 from the germline V gene are MNHEY and SVGAGI. The CDR3 is 15 residues long. The J segment lost 3 bases and the V segment lost 1 base, leaving 6 bases of the junction unmatched. The CDR3, as DNA: TGTGCCAGCAGTTACTGGGGGGGTGTTGGCTACGAGCAGTACTTC. Its translation is CASSYWGGVGYEQYF.

On this clone: The sample has other DNA sequences that encode this CDR3 too. The chain joins TRBV27 to TRBJ2-2; 9 nucleotides match TRBD2. The CDR3 covers 16 residues. V lost 6 bases, J lost 3 bases, and 8 bases stayed unmatched. The V gene's germline CDR1 is MNHEY and CDR2 SMNVEV (reference sequence). This chain's CDR3 is CASSPIAGVYTGELFF. In DNA form, the CDR3 reads TGTGCCAGCAGCCCGATAGCGGGAGTGTACACCGGGGAGCTGTTTTTT.

V gene TRBV5-1 combines with J gene TRBJ2-2; TRBD1 aligns across 9 bases. The CDR3 has 16 amino acids. Trimming took 0 bases from V and 5 from J; bases not matched to a gene: 5. Germline V lookup: CDR1 SGHRS, CDR2 YFSETQ. The CDR3 bases are TGCGCCAGCAGCTTGGCGTACAGGGGGCGTACCGGGGAGCTGTTTTTT. This gives the protein CASSLAYRGRTGELFF. The full variable domain, its missing parts supplied by reference TRBV5-1 and TRBJ2-2, is KAGVTQTPRYLIKTRGQQVTLSCSPISGHRSVSWYQQTPGQGLQFLFEYFSETQRNKGNFPGRFSGRQFSNSRSEMNVSTLELGDSALYLCASSLAYRGRTGELFFGEGSRLTVL.

V and J are TRBV28 and TRBJ2-3; the match to TRBD1 covers 9 bases. The trim removed 6 bases at V and 3 bases at J, leaving 7 bases unmatched. The length of the CDR3 is 15 residues. Per germline, CDR1 MDHEN and CDR2 SYDVKM. The CDR3 DNA reads TGTGCCAGCAGGTCACGGGACAGGGAGACAGATACGCAGTATTTT. Its translation is CASRSRDRETDTQYF.

The chain links TRBV4-2 to TRBJ2-7; a possible D gene is TRBD2 (5 bases). The V end was cut by 2 bases, the J end by 2 bases, with 10 bases between. CDR3 length: 14 residues. Germline assignment: CDR1 LGHNA and CDR2 YNFKEQ. CDR3 protein: CASSQFIGAYEQYF. The CDR3 DNA sequence: TGTGCCAGCAGCCAATTTATCGGGGCCTACGAGCAGTACTTC.

The chain couples TRBV27 to TRBJ2-3; D not resolved. Germline assignment: CDR1 MNHEY and CDR2 SMNVEV (reference sequence). The CDR3 contains 12 residues. V was shortened by 4 bases and J by 5 bases, with 7 bases between the two germline ends. CDR3 in DNA: TGTGCCAGCAGTTCGCCCGGAGATACGCAGTATTTT. This translates into CASSSPGDTQYF.

The chain employs TRBV29-1 and TRBJ2-3, with D uncertain. In germline, CDR1 is SQVTM, CDR2 ANQGSEA. CDR3 length: 11 amino acids. Between the trimmed V and J ends, which lost 3 bases and 5 bases, there was a span of 6 bases. DNA for the CDR3: TGCAGCGTTGAGGATGAAGATACGCAGTATTTT. Protein sequence: CSVEDEDTQYF.

This clone was found a few times. The chain carries TRBV15 and TRBJ2-5, with 7 bases matching TRBD1. V shed 5 bases, J shed 4 bases, and the junction held 13 bases outside the gene matches. The CDR3 consists of 16 residues. Germline loops: CDR1 LNHNV, CDR2 YYDKDF (reference sequence). CDR3 loop: CATSGSGTVFGETQYF. DNA for the CDR3: TGTGCCACCAGCGGGTCAGGGACAGTCTTTGGAGAGACCCAGTACTTC.

As DNA, the CDR3 is TGTGCCAGTAGTATTAGGGAACAGCCGGTTTGGGAGCAGTACTTC. It encodes CASSIREQPVWEQYF. V and J are TRBV19 and TRBJ2-7; D gene ambiguous. Germline V gene lookup returns CDR1 LNHDA and CDR2 SQIVND (reference sequence). The CDR3 has 15 amino acids. The V end lost 3 bases, the J end lost 7 bases, and 19 bases lay between the germline ends.

The chain has TRBV28 and TRBJ2-5; 9 bases match TRBD2. From germline, CDR1 is MDHEN and CDR2 SYDVKM. The junction had 10 bases not matched to a gene; V was cut back by 3 bases and J by 5 bases. CDR3 length: 16 residues. CDR3 sequence (DNA): TGTGCCAGCAGTTTGGATATAGCGGGAGTCCGGGAGACCCAGTACTTC. Translating it yields CASSLDIAGVRETQYF.

J is TRBJ2-7 and V is TRBV9; 9 positions agree with TRBD1. The CDR3 is 14 residues long. The V and J ends lost 4 bases and 1 base, in that order; junction bases with no gene match: 3. Germline V gene data show CDR1 as SGDLS and CDR2 as YYNGEE. This CDR3 is CASSSGTGSYEQYF. The CDR3 DNA follows: TGTGCCAGCAGCTCCGGGACAGGGTCCTACGAGCAGTACTTC.

The CDR3, as DNA: TGCAGCGTTGAAAGGCCGAACCCCCACCCAGGAGAGACCCAGTACTTC. Protein product: CSVERPNPHPGETQYF. The rearrangement links TRBV29-1 to TRBJ2-5; D ambiguous. Trimming left V 2 bases short and J 4 bases short, with 20 bases between. Germline CDR1 is SQVTM and CDR2 is ANQGSEA. The CDR3 runs to 16 residues.

This chain connects TRBV4-1 to TRBJ1-6, with D unclear. V dropped 1 base and J dropped 6 bases, with 10 bases sitting between them. There are 15 residues in the CDR3. Germline V gene sequence: CDR1 MGHRA, CDR2 YSYEKL. CDR3 residues: CASSQVDRSNSPLHF. Written as DNA, the CDR3 is TGCGCCAGCAGCCAAGTCGACCGGAGTAATTCACCCCTCCACTTT.

This rearrangement joins TRBV10-2 to TRBJ1-5; possibly TRBD1 for D (5 bases). Germline V lookup: CDR1 WSHSY, CDR2 SAAADI. The CDR3 sequence is 15 residues long. The ends were cut back, 8 bases at V and 2 bases at J, with 16 bases in the middle. DNA for the CDR3: TGCGCCAGCGGGGAGGGGAGGATGGGCAATCAGCCCCAGCATTTT. It is translated as CASGEGRMGNQPQHF.

The chain combines TRBV7-8 with TRBJ1-5; D not certain. CDR1 is SGHVS, CDR2 FQNEAQ, per germline. This CDR3 contains 15 residues. Trimming pared 4 bases from V and 1 base from J, leaving 11 bases between. CDR3 in DNA: TGTGCCAGCAGCTGGTCCCGGTCGAGCAATCAGCCCCAGCATTTT. Protein product: CASSWSRSSNQPQHF.

The CDR3 loop is CASSLSGTSGPTFNNEQFF. CDR3 in DNA: TGTGCCAGCAGTTTATCGGGGACTAGCGGCCCGACTTTTAACAATGAGCAGTTCTTC. The rearrangement joins TRBV28 to TRBJ2-1; 11 bases are a match to TRBD2. The CDR3 is made up of 19 amino acids. In germline, CDR1 is MDHEN, CDR2 SYDVKM. The V and J ends lost 1 base and 5 bases, in that order; junction bases with no gene match: 13.